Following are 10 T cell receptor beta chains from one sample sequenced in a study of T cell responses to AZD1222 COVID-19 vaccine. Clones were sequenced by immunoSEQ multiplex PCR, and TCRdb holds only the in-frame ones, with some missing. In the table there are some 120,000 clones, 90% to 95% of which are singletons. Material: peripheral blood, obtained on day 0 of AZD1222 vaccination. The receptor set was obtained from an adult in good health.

The chain's CDR3 is CASSTGAMQYF. For the CDR3, the DNA is TGTGCCAGCTCGACAGGGGCGATGCAGTACTTC. The chain is built from TRBV6-5 and TRBJ2-7, with 8 bases fitting TRBD1. The V gene's germline CDR1 is MNHEY and CDR2 SVGAGI. The CDR3 spans 11 residues. Losses at the gene ends were 8 bases for V and 9 bases for J; bases not matched to a gene: 6.

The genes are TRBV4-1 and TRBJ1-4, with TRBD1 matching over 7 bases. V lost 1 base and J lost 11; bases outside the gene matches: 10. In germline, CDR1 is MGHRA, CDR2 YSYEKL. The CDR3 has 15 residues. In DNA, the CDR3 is TGCGCCAGCAGCCAAGGGGGGGGACAGCACGTTAAACTGTTTTTT. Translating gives CASSQGGGQHVKLFF.

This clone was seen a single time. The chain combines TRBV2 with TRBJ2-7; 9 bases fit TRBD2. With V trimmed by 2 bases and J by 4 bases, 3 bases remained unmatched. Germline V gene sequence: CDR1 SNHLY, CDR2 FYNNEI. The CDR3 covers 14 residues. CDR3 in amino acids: CASSELAGRYEQYF. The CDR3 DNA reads TGTGCCAGCAGTGAACTAGCGGGACGTTACGAGCAGTACTTC.

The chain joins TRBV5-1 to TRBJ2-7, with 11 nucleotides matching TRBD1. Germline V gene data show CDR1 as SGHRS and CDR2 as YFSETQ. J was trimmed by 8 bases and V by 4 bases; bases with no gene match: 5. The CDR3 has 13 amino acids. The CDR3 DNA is TGCGCCAGCAGCCCCGGACAGGGGGCGCAGCAGTACTTC. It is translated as CASSPGQGAQQYF.

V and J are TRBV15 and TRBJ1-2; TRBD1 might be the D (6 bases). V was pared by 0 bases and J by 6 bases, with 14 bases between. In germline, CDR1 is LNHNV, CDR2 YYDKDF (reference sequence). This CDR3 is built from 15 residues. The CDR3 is CATSRDRGARDGYTF. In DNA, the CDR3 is TGTGCCACCAGCAGAGATCGGGGGGCGCGCGATGGCTACACCTTC.

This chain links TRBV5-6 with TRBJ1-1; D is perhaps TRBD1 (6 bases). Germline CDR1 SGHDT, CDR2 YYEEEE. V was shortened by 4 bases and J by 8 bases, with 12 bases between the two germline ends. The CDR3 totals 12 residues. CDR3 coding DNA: TGTGCCAGCAGCCCCCAGGACAGAGAAGCTTTCTTT. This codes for CASSPQDREAFF.

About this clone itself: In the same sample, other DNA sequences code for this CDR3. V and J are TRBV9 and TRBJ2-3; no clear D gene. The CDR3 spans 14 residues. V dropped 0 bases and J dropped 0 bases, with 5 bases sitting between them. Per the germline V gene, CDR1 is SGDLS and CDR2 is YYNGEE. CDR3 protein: CASSVAGSTDTQYF. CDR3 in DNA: TGTGCCAGCAGCGTAGCAGGCAGCACAGATACGCAGTATTTT.

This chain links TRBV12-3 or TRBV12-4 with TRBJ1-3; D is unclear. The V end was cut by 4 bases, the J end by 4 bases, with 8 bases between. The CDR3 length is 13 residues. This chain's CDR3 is CASSYPAGNTIYF. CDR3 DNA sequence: TGTGCCAGCAGTTACCCGGCCGGAAACACCATATATTTT.

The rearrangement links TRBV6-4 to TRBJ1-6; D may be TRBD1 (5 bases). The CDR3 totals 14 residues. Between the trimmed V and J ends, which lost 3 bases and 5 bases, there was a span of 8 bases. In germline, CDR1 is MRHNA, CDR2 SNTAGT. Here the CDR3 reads CASSEGVDNSPLHF. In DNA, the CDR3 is TGTGCCAGCAGTGAAGGGGTCGATAATTCACCCCTCCACTTT.

CDR3 amino acids: CASSGQGGYTEAFF. The CDR3 nucleotides are TGTGCCAGTAGTGGACAGGGTGGGTACACTGAAGCTTTCTTT. The rearrangement uses TRBV19 and TRBJ1-1, with 8 nucleotides matching TRBD1. The V gene end was trimmed by 5 bases and the J gene end by 3 bases; junction bases not matched to a gene: 5. The CDR3 is made up of 14 amino acids. Germline V CDR1 and CDR2: LNHDA, SQIVND (reference sequence). The complete variable domain, with remaining parts taken from reference TRBV19 and TRBJ1-1, reads DGGITQSPKYLFRKEGQNVTLSCEQNLNHDAMYWYRQDPGQGLRLIYYSQIVNDFQKGDIAEGYSVSREKKESFPLTVTSAQKNPTAFYLCASSGQGGYTEAFFGQGTRLTVV.